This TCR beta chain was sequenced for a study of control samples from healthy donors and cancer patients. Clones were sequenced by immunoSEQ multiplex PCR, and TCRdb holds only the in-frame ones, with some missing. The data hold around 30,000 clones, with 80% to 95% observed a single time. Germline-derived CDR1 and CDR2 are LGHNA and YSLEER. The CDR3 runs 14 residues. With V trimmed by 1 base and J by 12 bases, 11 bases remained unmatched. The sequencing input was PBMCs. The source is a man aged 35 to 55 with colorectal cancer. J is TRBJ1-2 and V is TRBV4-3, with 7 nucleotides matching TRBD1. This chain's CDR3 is CASSQALGGRGHTF. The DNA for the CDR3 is TGCGCCAGCAGCCAAGCCCTGGGCGGTAGGGGGCACACCTTC.